The clone carrying this T cell receptor (beta chain) was recorded once. Germline V gene data show CDR1 as MDHEN and CDR2 as SYDVKM. The CDR3 is 15 residues long. V was clipped by 5 bases and J by 2 bases, with 15 bases between them. The sample is drawn from a study of blood T cell repertoires in COVID-19. Study details: Sites across the United States, Italy and Spain contributed samples from acute and convalescent COVID-19.

Profiled with immunoSEQ multiplex PCR; TCRdb holds only in-frame clones, not every one. The table shows about 110,000 clones, with 88% occurring only once. Sequencing was carried out using peripheral blood. J is TRBJ1-2 and V is TRBV28; D not certain. The clonotype originates from a woman in her 70s who had recovered from COVID-19. The CDR3 sequence: CASSTLGRGNYGYTF. The CDR3 DNA follows: TGTGCCAGCAGTACCCTAGGGCGGGGAAACTATGGCTACACCTTC.